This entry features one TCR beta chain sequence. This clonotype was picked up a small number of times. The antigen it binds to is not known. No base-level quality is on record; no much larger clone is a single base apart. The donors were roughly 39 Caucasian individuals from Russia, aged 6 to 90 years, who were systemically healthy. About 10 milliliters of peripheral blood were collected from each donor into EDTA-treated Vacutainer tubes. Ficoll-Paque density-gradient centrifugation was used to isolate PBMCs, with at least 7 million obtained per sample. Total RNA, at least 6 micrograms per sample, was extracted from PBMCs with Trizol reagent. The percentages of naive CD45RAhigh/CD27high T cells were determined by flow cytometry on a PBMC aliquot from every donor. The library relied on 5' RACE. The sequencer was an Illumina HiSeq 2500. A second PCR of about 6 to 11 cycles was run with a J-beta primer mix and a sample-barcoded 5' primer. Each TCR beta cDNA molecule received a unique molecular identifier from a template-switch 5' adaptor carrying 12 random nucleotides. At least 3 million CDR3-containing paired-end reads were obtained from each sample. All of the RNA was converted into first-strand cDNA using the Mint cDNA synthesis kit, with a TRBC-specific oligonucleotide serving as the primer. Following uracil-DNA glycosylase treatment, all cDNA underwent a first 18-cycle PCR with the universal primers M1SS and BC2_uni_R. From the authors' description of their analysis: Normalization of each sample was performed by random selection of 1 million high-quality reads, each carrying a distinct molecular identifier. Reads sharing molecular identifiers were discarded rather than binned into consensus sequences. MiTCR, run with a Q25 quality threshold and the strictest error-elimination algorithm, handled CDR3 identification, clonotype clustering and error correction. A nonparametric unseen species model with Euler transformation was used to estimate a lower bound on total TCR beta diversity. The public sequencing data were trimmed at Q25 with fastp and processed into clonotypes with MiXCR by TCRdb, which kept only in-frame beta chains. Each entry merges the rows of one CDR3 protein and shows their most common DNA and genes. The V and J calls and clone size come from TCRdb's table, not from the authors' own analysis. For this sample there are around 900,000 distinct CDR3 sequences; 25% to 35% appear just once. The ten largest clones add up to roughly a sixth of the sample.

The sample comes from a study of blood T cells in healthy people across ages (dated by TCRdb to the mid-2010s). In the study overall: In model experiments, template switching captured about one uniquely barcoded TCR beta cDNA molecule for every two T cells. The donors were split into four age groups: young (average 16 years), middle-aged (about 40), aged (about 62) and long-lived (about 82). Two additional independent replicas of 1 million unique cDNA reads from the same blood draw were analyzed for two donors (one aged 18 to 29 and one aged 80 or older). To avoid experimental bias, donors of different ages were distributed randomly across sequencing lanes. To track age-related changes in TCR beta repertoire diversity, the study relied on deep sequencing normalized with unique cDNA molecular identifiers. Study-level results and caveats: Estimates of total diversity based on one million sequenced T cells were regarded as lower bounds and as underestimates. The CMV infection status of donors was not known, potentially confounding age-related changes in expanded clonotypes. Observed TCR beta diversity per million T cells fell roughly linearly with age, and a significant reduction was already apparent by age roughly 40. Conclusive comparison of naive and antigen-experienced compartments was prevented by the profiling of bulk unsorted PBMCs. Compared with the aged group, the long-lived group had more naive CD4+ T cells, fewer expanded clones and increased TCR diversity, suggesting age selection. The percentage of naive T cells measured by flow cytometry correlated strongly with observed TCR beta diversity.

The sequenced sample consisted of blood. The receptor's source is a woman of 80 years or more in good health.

The CDR3 here reads CAVKRGNTGELFF. The DNA sequence reads TGTGCCGTCAAGCGGGGGAACACCGGGGAGCTGTTTTTT. The rearranged segments are TRBV27 and TRBJ2-2; TRBD2 aligns with 7 central bases. The junction shows trimming of 11 bases on V and 1 base on J, and the gene matches do not reach 4 bases of it. Via the germline V gene (reference sequence), CDR1 is MNHEY and CDR2 SMNVEV. The CDR3 starts with the cysteine, ends with the phenylalanine, and has 13 residues. The retained sequence is limited to the CDR3, 39 bases, with the frame set at the first base.